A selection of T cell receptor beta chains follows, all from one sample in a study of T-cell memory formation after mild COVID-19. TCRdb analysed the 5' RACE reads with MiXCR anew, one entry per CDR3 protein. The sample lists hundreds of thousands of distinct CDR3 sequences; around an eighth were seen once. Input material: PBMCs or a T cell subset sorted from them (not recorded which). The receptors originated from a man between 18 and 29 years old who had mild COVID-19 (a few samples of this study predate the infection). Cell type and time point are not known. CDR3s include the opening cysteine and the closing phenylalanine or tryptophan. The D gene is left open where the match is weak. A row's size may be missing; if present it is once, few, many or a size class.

CDR3 DNA: TGTGCCAGCAGCTGGGGTTCTCGGGACATTCAGTACTTC
CDR3 protein: CASSWGSRDIQYF
V gene: TRBV11-2
J gene: TRBJ2-4
D gene: .
clone size: .

CDR3 DNA: TGTGCCAGCAGCGCAGGGGCGGGACTAGCGGGGCCATGGGAGACCCAGTACTTC
CDR3 protein: CASSAGAGLAGPWETQYF
V gene: TRBV9
J gene: TRBJ2-5
D gene: TRBD2
clone size: .

CDR3 DNA: TGTGCCAGCAGTGACAACTCTGGGGCCAACGTCCTGACTTTC
CDR3 protein: CASSDNSGANVLTF
V gene: TRBV6-4
J gene: TRBJ2-6
D gene: .
clone size: many

CDR3 DNA: TGTGCCAGTAGTATGGACAGGCGAGCCAACCGAGCTTTCTTT
CDR3 protein: CASSMDRRANRAFF
V gene: TRBV19
J gene: TRBJ1-1
D gene: TRBD1
clone size: .

CDR3 DNA: TGTGCCAGCAGCTGGAAGGGGGCACAAGAGACCCAGTACTTC
CDR3 protein: CASSWKGAQETQYF
V gene: TRBV7-2
J gene: TRBJ2-5
D gene: TRBD1
clone size: .

CDR3 DNA: TGTGCCATCAGTGATTATGGCGGGGAGGACACCGGGGAGCTGTTTTTT
CDR3 protein: CAISDYGGEDTGELFF
V gene: TRBV10-3
J gene: TRBJ2-2
D gene: .
clone size: few

CDR3 DNA: TGTGCCAGCAGTTCGTTCGGGGAGGGCTATGGCTACACCTTC
CDR3 protein: CASSSFGEGYGYTF
V gene: TRBV12-3/TRBV12-4
J gene: TRBJ1-2
D gene: .
clone size: few

CDR3 DNA: TGCAGCGTTGTGACTAGCGGGGAAGAGACCCAGTACTTC
CDR3 protein: CSVVTSGEETQYF
V gene: TRBV29-1
J gene: TRBJ2-5
D gene: TRBD2
clone size: few

CDR3 DNA: TGTGCCAGTTTCGACAGGGGGCAGGCCGGGGAGCTGTTTTTT
CDR3 protein: CASFDRGQAGELFF
V gene: TRBV19
J gene: TRBJ2-2
D gene: TRBD1
clone size: .

CDR3 DNA: TGTGCCAGCAGCTCGACAGGGGGCGCGAACACCGGGGAGCTGTTTTTT
CDR3 protein: CASSSTGGANTGELFF
V gene: TRBV7-9
J gene: TRBJ2-2
D gene: TRBD1
clone size: few

CDR3 DNA: TGTGCCAGCAGTTACAGGGGTCATGAAGCTTTCTTT
CDR3 protein: CASSYRGHEAFF
V gene: TRBV6-2/TRBV6-3
J gene: TRBJ1-1
D gene: .
clone size: many

CDR3 DNA: TGCGCCAGCAGACCTGGGCCGGGGATCGATGGCTACACCTTC
CDR3 protein: CASRPGPGIDGYTF
V gene: TRBV4-1
J gene: TRBJ1-2
D gene: .
clone size: .

CDR3 DNA: TGTGCCAGCAGTGCGGGGCAGCTGAGCTCTGGAAACACCATATATTTT
CDR3 protein: CASSAGQLSSGNTIYF
V gene: TRBV5-4
J gene: TRBJ1-3
D gene: .
clone size: .

CDR3 DNA: TGTGCCAGCAGCCCGCTTCAGGGTAGCGAGACCCAGTACTTC
CDR3 protein: CASSPLQGSETQYF
V gene: TRBV7-9
J gene: TRBJ2-5
D gene: .
clone size: many

CDR3 DNA: TGTGCCAGCAGTATAGACAGGGGTTTCACTGAAGCTTTCTTT
CDR3 protein: CASSIDRGFTEAFF
V gene: TRBV6-5
J gene: TRBJ1-1
D gene: TRBD1
clone size: .

CDR3 DNA: TGCGCCAGCAGCCGGGCGGGGGTAATCACTGGGGCCAACGTCCTGACTTTC
CDR3 protein: CASSRAGVITGANVLTF
V gene: TRBV4-1
J gene: TRBJ2-6
D gene: TRBD2
clone size: many

CDR3 DNA: TGTGCCAGCAGTTACTCCTCCAACAGGGGGTCGTGCTATTTT
CDR3 protein: CASSYSSNRGSCYF
V gene: TRBV6-5
J gene: TRBJ2-3
D gene: TRBD1
clone size: .

CDR3 DNA: TGTGCCAGCAGCCCCTCCGGGCAGGGGGCATACGAGCAGTACTTC
CDR3 protein: CASSPSGQGAYEQYF
V gene: TRBV4-2
J gene: TRBJ2-7
D gene: TRBD1
clone size: .

CDR3 DNA: TGCGCCAGCAGCCAACCAGCGGGGGGGCTCTTGGATGAGCAGTTCTTC
CDR3 protein: CASSQPAGGLLDEQFF
V gene: TRBV4-1
J gene: TRBJ2-1
D gene: TRBD2
clone size: many

CDR3 DNA: TGCAGTGCTAGGGAAGGGCTGGCCTCCAATTCACCCCTCCACTTT
CDR3 protein: CSAREGLASNSPLHF
V gene: TRBV20-1
J gene: TRBJ1-6
D gene: .
clone size: few

CDR3 DNA: TGCAGTGCTAGAGATATGATACGGCCGGTTGTCGACGCTTTCTTT
CDR3 protein: CSARDMIRPVVDAFF
V gene: TRBV20-1
J gene: TRBJ1-1
D gene: .
clone size: .

CDR3 DNA: TGTGCCAGCAGCCCCGGCGGGACTAGCGGCTACAATGAGCAGTTCTTC
CDR3 protein: CASSPGGTSGYNEQFF
V gene: TRBV7-3
J gene: TRBJ2-1
D gene: TRBD2
clone size: .

CDR3 DNA: TGCGCCAGCAGCTTTACTAGCGGGGGGGCTTACAATGAGCAGTTCTTC
CDR3 protein: CASSFTSGGAYNEQFF
V gene: TRBV5-1
J gene: TRBJ2-1
D gene: TRBD2
clone size: few

CDR3 DNA: TGCGCCAGCAGCTTGAAACTCGATTCACCCCTCCACTTT
CDR3 protein: CASSLKLDSPLHF
V gene: TRBV5-1
J gene: TRBJ1-6
D gene: .
clone size: many

CDR3 DNA: TGTGCCACCAATGGGGGGAAAACAAATAGCGGGGGAAATAATGAGCAGTTCTTC
CDR3 protein: CATNGGKTNSGGNNEQFF
V gene: TRBV10-3
J gene: TRBJ2-1
D gene: TRBD2
clone size: few

CDR3 DNA: TGTGCCACCAGCAGAGGTGTCGGAGGGATGAGTCAGCCCCAGCATTTT
CDR3 protein: CATSRGVGGMSQPQHF
V gene: TRBV15
J gene: TRBJ1-5
D gene: .
clone size: .

CDR3 DNA: TGTGCCAGCAGTTCGCCGGGACAGCATTCTTATAGCAATCAGCCCCAGCATTTT
CDR3 protein: CASSSPGQHSYSNQPQHF
V gene: TRBV6-2/TRBV6-3
J gene: TRBJ1-5
D gene: TRBD1
clone size: few

CDR3 DNA: TGCAGTGCTAGAGATGCTCTCACAGATACGCAGTATTTT
CDR3 protein: CSARDALTDTQYF
V gene: TRBV20-1
J gene: TRBJ2-3
D gene: .
clone size: .

CDR3 DNA: TGTGCCAGCAGCTGGTCCGGGACAGGGAAAGAGACCCAGTACTTC
CDR3 protein: CASSWSGTGKETQYF
V gene: TRBV11-1
J gene: TRBJ2-5
D gene: TRBD1
clone size: few

CDR3 DNA: TGCAGTGCCCCGGGCCTCACAGATACGCAGTATTTT
CDR3 protein: CSAPGLTDTQYF
V gene: TRBV20-1
J gene: TRBJ2-3
D gene: .
clone size: .

CDR3 DNA: TGTGCCAGCAGCTTCCGGAGAGGGCAAGAGACCCAGTACTTC
CDR3 protein: CASSFRRGQETQYF
V gene: TRBV5-5
J gene: TRBJ2-5
D gene: .
clone size: many

CDR3 DNA: TGTGCCAGCACATCCCAGGGGGGGGACAGATCGGTAGGTGAGCAGTTCTTC
CDR3 protein: CASTSQGGDRSVGEQFF
V gene: TRBV4-2
J gene: TRBJ2-1
D gene: .
clone size: .

CDR3 DNA: TGCGCCAGCAGCCCTGGACAGACAGATGAAAAACTGTTTTTT
CDR3 protein: CASSPGQTDEKLFF
V gene: TRBV4-1
J gene: TRBJ1-4
D gene: .
clone size: many

CDR3 DNA: TGTGCCAGCAGTTATTCCCAGACTAGCGGGGATGAGAATGAGCAGTTCTTC
CDR3 protein: CASSYSQTSGDENEQFF
V gene: TRBV6-6
J gene: TRBJ2-1
D gene: TRBD2
clone size: many

CDR3 DNA: TGTGCCAGCAGACGAGACAGGGGGAATGGCTACACCTTC
CDR3 protein: CASRRDRGNGYTF
V gene: TRBV27
J gene: TRBJ1-2
D gene: TRBD1
clone size: .

CDR3 DNA: TGCGCCAGCAGCACGGGGACAGGAACGTACAATGAGCAGTTCTTC
CDR3 protein: CASSTGTGTYNEQFF
V gene: TRBV5-1
J gene: TRBJ2-1
D gene: TRBD1
clone size: .

CDR3 DNA: TGTGCCAGCAGTGAGGACAGGGGACTCTCTGGAAACACCATATATTTT
CDR3 protein: CASSEDRGLSGNTIYF
V gene: TRBV2
J gene: TRBJ1-3
D gene: TRBD1
clone size: few

CDR3 DNA: TGCGCCAGCAGCCAAACAGGGGGTACTAATGAAAAACTGTTTTTT
CDR3 protein: CASSQTGGTNEKLFF
V gene: TRBV4-3
J gene: TRBJ1-4
D gene: TRBD1
clone size: few

CDR3 DNA: TGCGCCAGCAGCTTTGGGGGGAGGACCTACGAGCAGTACTTC
CDR3 protein: CASSFGGRTYEQYF
V gene: TRBV5-1
J gene: TRBJ2-7
D gene: .
clone size: few

CDR3 DNA: TGCAGGGCCGCGGCGGGGATTACAGATACGCAGTATTTT
CDR3 protein: CRAAAGITDTQYF
V gene: TRBV20-1
J gene: TRBJ2-3
D gene: .
clone size: few

CDR3 DNA: TGTGCCAGCAGCGGCGCCGGGGGGGCCGGAGAGACCCAGTACTTC
CDR3 protein: CASSGAGGAGETQYF
V gene: TRBV11-2
J gene: TRBJ2-5
D gene: TRBD2
clone size: .

CDR3 DNA: TGTGCCAGCAGTTCGGGCCCCCCGGCAGGGCGCGCTTTTGGCTTC
CDR3 protein: CASSSGPPAGRAFGF
V gene: TRBV28
J gene: TRBJ1-2
D gene: .
clone size: .

CDR3 DNA: TGTGCCAGCAGTACAACCCGACAGGGGGCGGGTGAAAAACTGTTTTTT
CDR3 protein: CASSTTRQGAGEKLFF
V gene: TRBV28
J gene: TRBJ1-4
D gene: TRBD1
clone size: .

CDR3 DNA: TGTGCCAGCAGCGCACCGGGACAGGCCTATGGCTACACCTTC
CDR3 protein: CASSAPGQAYGYTF
V gene: TRBV9
J gene: TRBJ1-2
D gene: TRBD1
clone size: few

CDR3 DNA: TGTGCCAGCAGTTACATCGAGACCCAGTACTTC
CDR3 protein: CASSYIETQYF
V gene: TRBV6-2/TRBV6-3
J gene: TRBJ2-5
D gene: .
clone size: .

CDR3 DNA: TGTGCCAGCAGCGGACAACACTTAGTGAGCAATTCACCCCTCCACTTC
CDR3 protein: CASSGQHLVSNSPLHF
V gene: TRBV6-2/TRBV6-3
J gene: TRBJ1-6
D gene: .
clone size: few

CDR3 DNA: TGCAGTGCAATTCAGGTGGGAGCCTCTGGGGCCAACGTCCTGACTTTC
CDR3 protein: CSAIQVGASGANVLTF
V gene: TRBV20-1
J gene: TRBJ2-6
D gene: .
clone size: .

CDR3 DNA: TGTGCCAGCAGCCCCGATAGGGCGGGGGGCCAAGAGACCCAGTACTTC
CDR3 protein: CASSPDRAGGQETQYF
V gene: TRBV4-2
J gene: TRBJ2-5
D gene: TRBD2
clone size: few

CDR3 DNA: TGTGCCAGCAGCTTATCCGGGGGAACCGGGGAGCTGTTTTTT
CDR3 protein: CASSLSGGTGELFF
V gene: TRBV11-3
J gene: TRBJ2-2
D gene: .
clone size: .

CDR3 DNA: TGTGCCAGCAGCCCAGAAGGGGTCTGGAAAGAGACCCAGTACTTC
CDR3 protein: CASSPEGVWKETQYF
V gene: TRBV28
J gene: TRBJ2-5
D gene: .
clone size: .

CDR3 DNA: TGTGCCAGCAGCCTCCGGGACCGGCGGAACTTC
CDR3 protein: CASSLRDRRNF
V gene: TRBV5-6
J gene: TRBJ2-7
D gene: .
clone size: .

CDR3 DNA: TGTGCCAGCAGCTTAAGCGGGGGGGCCTACGAGCAGTACTTC
CDR3 protein: CASSLSGGAYEQYF
V gene: TRBV7-2
J gene: TRBJ2-7
D gene: TRBD2
clone size: many

CDR3 DNA: TGTGCCAGCAGTTACTCTCGGGGGAAAGAGACCCAGTACTTC
CDR3 protein: CASSYSRGKETQYF
V gene: TRBV6-2/TRBV6-3
J gene: TRBJ2-5
D gene: .
clone size: few